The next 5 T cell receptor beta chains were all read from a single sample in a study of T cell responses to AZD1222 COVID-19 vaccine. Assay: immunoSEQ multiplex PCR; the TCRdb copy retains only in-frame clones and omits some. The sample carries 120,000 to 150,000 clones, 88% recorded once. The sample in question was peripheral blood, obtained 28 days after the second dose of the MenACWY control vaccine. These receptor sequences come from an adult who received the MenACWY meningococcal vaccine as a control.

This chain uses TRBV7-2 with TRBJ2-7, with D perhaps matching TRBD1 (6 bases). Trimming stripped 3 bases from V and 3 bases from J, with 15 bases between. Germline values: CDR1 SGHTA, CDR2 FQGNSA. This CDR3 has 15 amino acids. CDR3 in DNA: TGTGCCAGCAGCTTTTACCCCAGGGGATACTACGAGCAGTACTTC. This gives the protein CASSFYPRGYYEQYF.

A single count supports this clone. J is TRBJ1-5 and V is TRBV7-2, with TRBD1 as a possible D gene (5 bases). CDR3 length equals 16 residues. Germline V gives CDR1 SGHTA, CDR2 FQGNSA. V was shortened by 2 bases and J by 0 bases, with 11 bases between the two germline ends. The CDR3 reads CASSLLGRGSNQPQHF. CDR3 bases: TGTGCCAGCAGCTTATTGGGTAGGGGTAGCAATCAGCCCCAGCATTTT.

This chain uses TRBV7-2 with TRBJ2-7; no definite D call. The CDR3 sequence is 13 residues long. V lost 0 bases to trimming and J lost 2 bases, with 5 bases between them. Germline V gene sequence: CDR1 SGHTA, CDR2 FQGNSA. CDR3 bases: TGTGCCAGCAGCTTAGCTAAAACCTACGAGCAGTACTTC. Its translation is CASSLAKTYEQYF.

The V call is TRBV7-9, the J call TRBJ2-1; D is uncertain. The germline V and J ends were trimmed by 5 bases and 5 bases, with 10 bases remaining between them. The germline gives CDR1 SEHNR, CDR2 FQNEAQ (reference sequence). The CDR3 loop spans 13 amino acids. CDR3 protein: CASSGLGHNEQFF. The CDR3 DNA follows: TGTGCCAGCAGCGGTCTGGGCCACAATGAGCAGTTCTTC. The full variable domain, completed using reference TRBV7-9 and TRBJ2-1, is DTGVSQNPRHKITKRGQNVTFRCDPISEHNRLYWYRQTLGQGPEFLTYFQNEAQLEKSRLLSDRFSAERPKGSFSTLEIQRTEQGDSAMYLCASSGLGHNEQFFGPGTRLTVL.

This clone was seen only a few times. CDR3 protein: CASSLRYGYTF. CDR3 in DNA: TGTGCCAGCAGCTTGAGGTATGGCTACACCTTC. V usage is TRBV5-6 and J usage is TRBJ1-2, with D uncertain. The CDR3 is 11 residues long. The V end lost 1 base, the J end lost 5 bases, and 3 bases lay between the germline ends. CDR1 and CDR2 from the germline V gene are SGHDT and YYEEEE.